This T cell receptor (beta chain) was documented in a study of cytomegalovirus exposure and HLA in healthy donors (dated by TCRdb to 2017 to 2019). About the investigation overall: According to an earlier analysis of 550 to 700 of the donors, about 190 million T cells yielded some 110 million unique TCR beta sequences and 276 Gb of sequence data. Besides the first cohort of approximately 670 subjects, a separate validation cohort made up of about 120 different subjects was used. Donor age, sex, ethnicity and CMV serostatus were compiled alongside the repertoire data. High-throughput TCR immunosequencing, statistical association of individual TCRs with disease status, and machine learning were combined to predict cytomegalovirus infection status. In an earlier analysis of over 550 of the donors, high-throughput TCR beta sequencing was used to judge whether each TCR beta V gene segment behaved as functional or pseudogenic. The T cell repertoires of around 670 subjects were profiled by immunosequencing and related to cytomegalovirus serostatus. The number of typed donors differed by locus: about 620-640 for A, B, C, DRB1 and DQB1; approximately 540 for DQA1; approximately 610 for DPA1; and around 450 for DPB1. All discovery cohort repertoires had been generated on a single sequencing platform. In a later analysis, previously published TCR beta repertoires from about 670 donors were re-analyzed and high-resolution HLA genotyping was added so that TCR occurrence patterns could be studied. An early release that covered about 600 HLA-typed donors contained approximately 300 gigabases of sequencing data and around 85 million unique TCR sequences. In the later analysis, no new phenotypic data were used to find candidate immune exposures; instead, reliance was placed on TCR beta sequences and their occurrence across donors. Four or five DR-DQ haplotypes were handled as single units for association and clustering because linkage in the cohort was strong. In a later genetic analysis, genome-wide SNP genotypes for 398 of the 666 donors were used, and that subset was treated as a discovery cohort. Across some 400 genotyped donors of the cohort, an average of approximately 240,000 unique TCR beta nucleotide sequences per donor were sequenced, and approximately 19% of those sequences were non-productive. HLA typing covered class I and class II loci at four-digit resolution. Among the 398 genotyped donors, 75% to 90% belonged to the genetic ancestry cluster associated with self-reported Caucasian donors. The study was designed to test whether signatures of past pathogen exposure could be identified by cataloging public T cell receptors.

On the study overall, not on this receptor specifically: Linkage disequilibrium might explain the correlated functional status among segregating V segments, but an unknown experimental factor could not be ruled out. A later analysis reported that several top co-occurrence clusters appeared linked to parvovirus B19, influenza, CMV and Epstein-Barr virus. In a later analysis, TCR association rates were found to vary across HLA loci, with the most associated TCRs seen for DRB1 alleles and the fewest for HLA-C alleles. According to a later analysis, most CMV-associated TCR beta chains appeared to be HLA-restricted, and the HLA associations seemed to be driven largely by CMV exposure. The study gave a list of roughly 150 TCR beta chains associated with cytomegalovirus. A cluster of highly shared sequence variants was judged likely to be a technical artifact of the sequencing pipeline. An earlier analysis of 587 of the donors showed that most TCR beta V segments appeared in productive rearrangements either about 87% or about 30% of the time, which broadly matched IMGT annotations. The classifier was reported to diagnose cytomegalovirus status with high specificity and sensitivity in both the original cohort and the validation cohort. Some IMGT-functional V segments, including TRBV6-2 and TRBV6-3, could not be distinguished by the 87-base-pair reads and were therefore excluded. A further reported finding was that TCR beta sequences accurately predicted the HLA-A and HLA-B alleles for most subjects in the first cohort. According to the authors, the approach could potentially be generalized to other disease states and immunological phenotypes. At a false discovery rate of 0.05, a later analysis linked around 15,000 TCR beta sequences to specific HLA alleles. The cohort was sequenced for TCR beta chains only, and without alpha or paired-chain data the features that could be detected were limited. According to a later genetic analysis, donors in an Asian-associated ancestry cluster had fewer N-insertions in productive TCRs than the approximately 630-donor mean. Because some donors lacked HLA typing at each locus, the association tests relied only on the typed subset. In a later genetic analysis, a missense DCLRE1C variant was associated with V-gene and J-gene trimming of TCR beta chains, and the association was replicated in an independent cohort. Immune exposure information for the cohort was limited to CMV serostatus. Strong co-occurrence of HLA alleles, especially DR and DQ, made assigning TCR associations to individual alleles difficult. Fewer than 20 rarely observed V segments, including chromosome 9 orphons, were excluded from the earlier analysis of about 500 of the donors because counts were too low. A later analysis found that HLA-associated TCR beta chains were more clonally expanded and had lower generation probabilities than equally common non-associated chains. Across donors, most TCR sequences were observed very rarely, whereas some public TCRs were present in many individuals. Roughly uniform sequencing depth across donors was assumed in presence/absence analyses, although this assumption may not hold. A few of the identified cytomegalovirus-associated TCR beta chains were confirmed in vitro to be specific for cytomegalovirus antigens.

Libraries were prepared through the immunoSEQ multiplex PCR assay. The multiplex PCR relied on a mix of 60 forward primers for TCR Vbeta segments and 13 reverse primers for TCR Jbeta segments. A multiplex PCR assay on genomic DNA amplified the CDR3 region of rearranged TCR beta genes. On the Illumina HiSeq System, the amplified TCR beta libraries were sequenced as 87-base-pair reads. As for how the authors treated the data: In a later analysis, some 80 million unique TCR beta chains were counted across the 500 to 850 repertoires, and roughly 11 million of these chains were shared by at least two donors. Raw reads were error-corrected and collapsed into unique sequences by a nearest-neighbor algorithm in which closely related sequences were merged to remove PCR and sequencing errors. Alignment of CDR3 sequences to IMGT reference sequences was used to assign V, D and J gene segments. For a sequence to be retained, at least a six-nucleotide match to both a V gene segment and a J gene segment was required. Rearrangements were classified as productive when the CDR3 lacked stop codons and remained in frame with V and J, and all other rearrangements were classified as non-productive. CDR3 was defined by IMGT convention, running from the second conserved V-encoded cysteine to the conserved J-encoded phenylalanine. The earlier analysis of about 590 of the donors excluded sequences that lacked an unambiguous match to a single V gene segment. An earlier analysis of almost 600 of the donors classified V segments as functional when productive rearrangements were above 56.7% and as segregating when the standard deviation between donors was above 5%. To diagnose cytomegalovirus status from the catalog of TCR beta chain sequences, a statistical classification framework was built. In a later analysis, TCR nucleotide sequences were compared against IMGT/GENE-DB human TR gene sequences so that V and J genes could be assigned. The TCRdist pipeline was used in a later analysis to assign CDR3 sequences and most-parsimonious VDJ recombination scenarios. In a later analysis, every TCR beta chain was defined by the combination of its CDR3 amino acid sequence and its V-gene family, and reads without a unique V-gene family were dropped. To address suspected cross-contamination and a sequencing artifact, a later analysis removed around 600 highly shared, low-generation-probability nucleotide sequences. For each public chain, a later analysis derived a clonal expansion index from normalized ranks of inferred template counts within each repertoire. Generation probabilities in a later analysis came from a VDJ recombination model fitted to out-of-frame rearrangements, and those results were checked against IGoR. Hypergeometric tests were used in a later analysis to score TCR-TCR, TCR-HLA and TCR-CMV co-occurrence, with a repertoire-size bias correction applied to the TCR pairs. In a later analysis, false discovery rates were estimated by permuting HLA or CMV assignments 20 times. In a later analysis, co-occurring TCRs were grouped using DBSCAN, with TCRdist sequence similarity added in when clustering inside HLA-allele-positive subsets. Repertoires with fewer than 30,000 or more than 120,000 public chains were left out of co-occurrence clustering, as were roughly five repertoires with anomalous nucleotide sharing. TCRdb took over this immuneACCESS table, retaining in-frame rearrangements with V and J assigned. Such tables are incomplete; in checked studies, under half of the missing clones stem from an unresolved V gene, and the remainder is unexplained. That table gives V, J and clone size, and the DNA gave D and trimming. Here the sample has 150,000 to 200,000 clones; over 80% occur a single time. Around 4.1% of the sample goes to the ten largest clones.

A word on this clone: The antigen it binds to is not known. Qualities for individual bases were not recorded, and no much larger clone is one base off.

Spanning cysteine to phenylalanine, the CDR3 consists of 14 amino acids. The only DNA kept is the CDR3, 42 bases in frame from the first base. The germline V gene provides CDR1 ENHRY and CDR2 SYGVKD. V is trimmed back by 11 bases and J by 0 bases, and the junction contains 9 bases that no gene match accounts for. The cohort was made up of roughly 670 healthy bone marrow donors. At the time of sampling, every cohort member was nominally healthy, though immune exposures that went unrecorded were likely present. The donor was CMV seropositive and was included in the group of 250 to 300 seropositive cohort members. A peripheral blood sample was collected from each donor, and TCR beta sequencing was performed on peripheral blood mononuclear cells. The Qiagen DNeasy Blood Extraction Kit was used to extract genomic DNA from the blood cell samples.

The V and J segments used are TRBV10-3 and TRBJ2-7, with TRBD1 matching 8 junction bases. Sequenced material: PBMCs. This clonotype was obtained from a man over 45 in good health and CMV-seropositive. The nucleotides are TGTGCCGCCGCGTACAGGGGGGACTCCTACGAGCAGTACTTC. Its protein product is CAAAYRGDSYEQYF.